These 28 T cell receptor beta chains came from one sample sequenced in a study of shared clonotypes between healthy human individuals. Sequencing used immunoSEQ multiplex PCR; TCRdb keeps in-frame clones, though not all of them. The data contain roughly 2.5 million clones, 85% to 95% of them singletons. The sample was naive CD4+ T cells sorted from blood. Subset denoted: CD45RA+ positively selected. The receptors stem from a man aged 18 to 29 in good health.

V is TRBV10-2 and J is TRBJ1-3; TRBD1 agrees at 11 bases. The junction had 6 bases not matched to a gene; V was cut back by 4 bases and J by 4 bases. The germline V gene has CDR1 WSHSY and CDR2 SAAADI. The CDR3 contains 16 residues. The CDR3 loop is CASSGTGGASGNTIYF. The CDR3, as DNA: TGCGCCAGCAGTGGGACAGGGGGCGCGTCGGGAAACACCATATATTTT.

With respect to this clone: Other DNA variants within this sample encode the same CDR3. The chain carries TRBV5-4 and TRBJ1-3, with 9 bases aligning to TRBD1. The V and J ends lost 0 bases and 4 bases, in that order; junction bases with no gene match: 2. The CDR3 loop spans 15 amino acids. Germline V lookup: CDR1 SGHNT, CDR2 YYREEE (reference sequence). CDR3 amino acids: CASSLDRGPGNTIYF. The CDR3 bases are TGTGCCAGCAGCTTGGACAGGGGGCCCGGAAACACCATATATTTT.

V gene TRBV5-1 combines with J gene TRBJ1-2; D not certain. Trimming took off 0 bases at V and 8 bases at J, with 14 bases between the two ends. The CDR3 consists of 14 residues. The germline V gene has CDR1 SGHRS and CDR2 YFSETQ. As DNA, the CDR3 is TGCGCCAGCAGCTTGGCGGGCTACACGGAAGGCTACACCTTC. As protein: CASSLAGYTEGYTF.

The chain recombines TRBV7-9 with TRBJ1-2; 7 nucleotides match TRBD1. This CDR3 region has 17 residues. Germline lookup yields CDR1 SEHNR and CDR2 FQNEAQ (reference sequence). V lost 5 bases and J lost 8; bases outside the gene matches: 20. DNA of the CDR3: TGTGCCAGCAGCCCCACCGGGACAGTTACCCTTAACAAAGGCTACACCTTC. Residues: CASSPTGTVTLNKGYTF.

The CDR3 DNA follows: TGTGCCAGCCTGAGGGGCAACGGTCCCAAAAATCAGCCCCAGCATTTT. Its translation is CASLRGNGPKNQPQHF. The chain couples TRBV19 to TRBJ1-5, with D perhaps matching TRBD1 (5 bases). Germline lookup yields CDR1 LNHDA and CDR2 SQIVND (reference sequence). The V end lost 9 bases, the J end lost 4 bases, and 22 bases lay between the germline ends. The CDR3 runs to 16 residues.

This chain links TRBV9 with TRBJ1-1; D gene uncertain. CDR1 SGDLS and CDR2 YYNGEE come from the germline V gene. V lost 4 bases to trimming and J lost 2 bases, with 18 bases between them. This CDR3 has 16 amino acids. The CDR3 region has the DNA TGTGCCAGCAGCTCGGCTCAGCAGGTTACCAACACTGAAGCTTTCTTT. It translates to CASSSAQQVTNTEAFF.

The DNA for the CDR3 is TGTGCCAGCAGCCAACAGGGGGTGGTCACCTACGAGCAGTACTTC. Translated, it gives CASSQQGVVTYEQYF. This sequence joins TRBV5-4 and TRBJ2-7; 8 bases are a match to TRBD1. The V gene end was trimmed by 4 bases and the J gene end by 2 bases; junction bases not matched to a gene: 8. The CDR3 length is 15 residues. Germline V gene lookup returns CDR1 SGHNT and CDR2 YYREEE (reference sequence).

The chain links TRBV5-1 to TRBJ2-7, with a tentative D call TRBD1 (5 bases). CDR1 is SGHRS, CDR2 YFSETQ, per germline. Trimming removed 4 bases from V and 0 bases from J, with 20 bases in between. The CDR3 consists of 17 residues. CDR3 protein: CASSTAKDTPSSYEQYF. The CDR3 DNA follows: TGCGCCAGCAGCACCGCAAAGGACACCCCGAGCTCCTACGAGCAGTACTTC.

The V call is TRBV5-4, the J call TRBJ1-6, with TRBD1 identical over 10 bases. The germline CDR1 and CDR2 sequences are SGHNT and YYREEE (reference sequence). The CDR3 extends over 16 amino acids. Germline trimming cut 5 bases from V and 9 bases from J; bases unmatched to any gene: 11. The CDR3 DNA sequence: TGTGCCAGCAGTCTAACGGGACAGGGGTTAGGTTCACCCCTCCACTTT. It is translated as CASSLTGQGLGSPLHF. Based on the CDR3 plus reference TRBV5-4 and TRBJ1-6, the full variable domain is ETGVTQSPTHLIKTRGQQVTLRCSSQSGHNTVSWYQQALGQGPQFIFQYYREEENGRGNFPPRFSGLQFPNYSSELNVNALELDDSALYLCASSLTGQGLGSPLHFGNGTRLTVT.

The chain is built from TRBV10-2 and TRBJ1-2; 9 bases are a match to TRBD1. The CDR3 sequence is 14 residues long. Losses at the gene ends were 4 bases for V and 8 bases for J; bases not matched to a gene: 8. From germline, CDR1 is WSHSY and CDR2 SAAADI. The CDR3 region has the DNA TGCGCCAGCAGTGTCGGGACAGGGTTGTACGGCTACACCTTC. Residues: CASSVGTGLYGYTF.

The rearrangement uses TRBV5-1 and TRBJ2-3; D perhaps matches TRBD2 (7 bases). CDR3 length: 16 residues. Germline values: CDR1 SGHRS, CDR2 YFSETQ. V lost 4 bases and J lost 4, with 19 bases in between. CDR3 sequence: CASSPPGAGEADTQYF. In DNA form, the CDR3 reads TGCGCCAGCAGCCCCCCAGGGGCGGGAGAAGCAGATACGCAGTATTTT.

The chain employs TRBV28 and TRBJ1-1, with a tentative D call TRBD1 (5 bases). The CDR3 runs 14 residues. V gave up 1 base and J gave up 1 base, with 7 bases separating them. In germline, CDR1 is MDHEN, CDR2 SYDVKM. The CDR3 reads CASSLSGKNTEAFF. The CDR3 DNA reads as TGTGCCAGCAGTTTATCAGGGAAGAACACTGAAGCTTTCTTT.

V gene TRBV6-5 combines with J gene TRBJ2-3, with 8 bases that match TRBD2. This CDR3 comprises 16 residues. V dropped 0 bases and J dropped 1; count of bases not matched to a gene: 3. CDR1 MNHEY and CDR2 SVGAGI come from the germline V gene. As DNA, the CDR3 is TGTGCCAGCAGTTACTCGATGGGACTAGGCACAGATACGCAGTATTTT. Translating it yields CASSYSMGLGTDTQYF.

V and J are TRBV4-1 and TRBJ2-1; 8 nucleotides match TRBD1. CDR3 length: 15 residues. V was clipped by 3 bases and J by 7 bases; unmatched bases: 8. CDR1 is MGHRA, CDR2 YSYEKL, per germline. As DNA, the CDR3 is TGCGCCAGCAGCCAGCACTGGACAGGGCGGAATGAGCAGTTCTTC. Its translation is CASSQHWTGRNEQFF.

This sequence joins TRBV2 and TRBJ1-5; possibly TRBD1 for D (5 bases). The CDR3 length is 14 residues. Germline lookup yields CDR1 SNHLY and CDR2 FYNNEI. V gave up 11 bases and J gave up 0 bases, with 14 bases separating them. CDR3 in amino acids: CAGSGRVSNQPQHF. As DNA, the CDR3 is TGTGCCGGATCTGGCAGGGTTAGCAATCAGCCCCAGCATTTT.

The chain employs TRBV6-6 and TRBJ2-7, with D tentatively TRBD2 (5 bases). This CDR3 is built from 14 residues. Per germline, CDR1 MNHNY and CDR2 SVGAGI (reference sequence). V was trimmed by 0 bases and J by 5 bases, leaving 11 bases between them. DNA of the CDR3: TGTGCCAGCAGTTACTCCCTAGTGACTAACGAGCAGTACTTC. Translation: CASSYSLVTNEQYF.

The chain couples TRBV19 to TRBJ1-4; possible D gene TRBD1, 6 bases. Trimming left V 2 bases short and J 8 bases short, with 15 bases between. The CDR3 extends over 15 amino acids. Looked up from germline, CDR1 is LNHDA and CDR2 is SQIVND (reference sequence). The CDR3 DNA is TGTGCCAGTAGTATATTGGGGGCCCCAGAGGAAAAACTGTTTTTT. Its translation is CASSILGAPEEKLFF. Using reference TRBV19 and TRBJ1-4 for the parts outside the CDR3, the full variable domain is DGGITQSPKYLFRKEGQNVTLSCEQNLNHDAMYWYRQDPGQGLRLIYYSQIVNDFQKGDIAEGYSVSREKKESFPLTVTSAQKNPTAFYLCASSILGAPEEKLFFGSGTQLSVL.

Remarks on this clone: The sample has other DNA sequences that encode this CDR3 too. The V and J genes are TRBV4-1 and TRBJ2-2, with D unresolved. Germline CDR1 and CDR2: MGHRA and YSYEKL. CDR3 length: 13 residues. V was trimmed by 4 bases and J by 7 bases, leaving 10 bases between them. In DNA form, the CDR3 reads TGCGCCAGCAGCCGTGATGCCGACGGGGAGCTGTTTTTT. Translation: CASSRDADGELFF.

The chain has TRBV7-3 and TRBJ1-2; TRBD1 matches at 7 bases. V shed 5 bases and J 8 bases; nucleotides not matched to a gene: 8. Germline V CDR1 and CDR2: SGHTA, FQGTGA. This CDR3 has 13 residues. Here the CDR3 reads CASSPAGGNGYTF. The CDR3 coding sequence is TGTGCCAGCAGCCCTGCAGGGGGTAACGGCTACACCTTC.

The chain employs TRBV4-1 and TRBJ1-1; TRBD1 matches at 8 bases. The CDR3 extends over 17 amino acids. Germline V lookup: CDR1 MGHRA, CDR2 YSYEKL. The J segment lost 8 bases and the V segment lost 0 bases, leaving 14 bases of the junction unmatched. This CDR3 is CASSQDPTAGQDTEAFF. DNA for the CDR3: TGCGCCAGCAGCCAAGATCCCACGGCGGGACAGGATACAGAAGCTTTCTTT.

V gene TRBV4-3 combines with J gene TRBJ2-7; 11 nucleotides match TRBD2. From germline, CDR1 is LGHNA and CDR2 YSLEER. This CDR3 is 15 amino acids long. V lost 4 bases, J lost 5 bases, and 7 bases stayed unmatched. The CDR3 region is CASSRTSGSIDEQYF. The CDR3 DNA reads TGCGCCAGCAGCCGAACTAGCGGGAGCATCGACGAGCAGTACTTC.

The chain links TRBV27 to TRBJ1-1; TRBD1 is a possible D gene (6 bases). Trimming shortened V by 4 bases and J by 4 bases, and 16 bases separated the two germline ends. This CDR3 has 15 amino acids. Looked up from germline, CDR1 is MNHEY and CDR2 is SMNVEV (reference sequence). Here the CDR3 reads CASSSVGLGATEAFF. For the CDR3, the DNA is TGTGCCAGCAGTTCGGTGGGACTGGGGGCCACTGAAGCTTTCTTT.

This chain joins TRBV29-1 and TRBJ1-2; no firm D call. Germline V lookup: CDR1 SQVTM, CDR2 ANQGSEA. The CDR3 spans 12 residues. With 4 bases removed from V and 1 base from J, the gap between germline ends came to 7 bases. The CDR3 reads CSVVSINYGYTF. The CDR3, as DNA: TGCAGCGTTGTATCCATTAACTATGGCTACACCTTC.

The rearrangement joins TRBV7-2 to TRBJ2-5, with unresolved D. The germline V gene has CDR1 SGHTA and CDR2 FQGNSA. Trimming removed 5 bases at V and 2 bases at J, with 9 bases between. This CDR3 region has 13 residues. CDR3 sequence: CASSRSPQETQYF. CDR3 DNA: TGTGCCAGCAGCCGTTCTCCGCAAGAGACCCAGTACTTC.

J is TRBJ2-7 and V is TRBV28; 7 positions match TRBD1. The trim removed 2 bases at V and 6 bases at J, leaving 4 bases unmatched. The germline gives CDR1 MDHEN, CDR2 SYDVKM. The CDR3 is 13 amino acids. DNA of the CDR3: TGTGCCAGCAGTTTACAGGGGGTCTCCGAGCAGTACTTC. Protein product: CASSLQGVSEQYF.

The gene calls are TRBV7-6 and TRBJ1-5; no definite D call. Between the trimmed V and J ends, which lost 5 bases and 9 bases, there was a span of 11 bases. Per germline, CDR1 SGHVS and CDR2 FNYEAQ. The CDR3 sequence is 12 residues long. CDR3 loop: CASSGYTTPQHF. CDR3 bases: TGTGCCAGCAGCGGATATACAACGCCCCAGCATTTT.

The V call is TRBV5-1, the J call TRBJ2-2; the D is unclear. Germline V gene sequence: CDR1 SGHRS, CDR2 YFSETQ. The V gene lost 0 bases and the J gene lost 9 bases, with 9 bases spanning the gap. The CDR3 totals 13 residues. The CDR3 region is CASSLEMGRELFF. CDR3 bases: TGCGCCAGCAGCTTGGAGATGGGCAGGGAGCTGTTTTTT.

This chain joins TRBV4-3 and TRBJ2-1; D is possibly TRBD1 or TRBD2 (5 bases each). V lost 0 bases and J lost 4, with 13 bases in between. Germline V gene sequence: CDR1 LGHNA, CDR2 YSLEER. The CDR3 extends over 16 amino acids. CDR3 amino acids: CASSQDLGAWYNEQFF. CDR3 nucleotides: TGCGCCAGCAGCCAAGATCTCGGGGCGTGGTACAATGAGCAGTTCTTC.